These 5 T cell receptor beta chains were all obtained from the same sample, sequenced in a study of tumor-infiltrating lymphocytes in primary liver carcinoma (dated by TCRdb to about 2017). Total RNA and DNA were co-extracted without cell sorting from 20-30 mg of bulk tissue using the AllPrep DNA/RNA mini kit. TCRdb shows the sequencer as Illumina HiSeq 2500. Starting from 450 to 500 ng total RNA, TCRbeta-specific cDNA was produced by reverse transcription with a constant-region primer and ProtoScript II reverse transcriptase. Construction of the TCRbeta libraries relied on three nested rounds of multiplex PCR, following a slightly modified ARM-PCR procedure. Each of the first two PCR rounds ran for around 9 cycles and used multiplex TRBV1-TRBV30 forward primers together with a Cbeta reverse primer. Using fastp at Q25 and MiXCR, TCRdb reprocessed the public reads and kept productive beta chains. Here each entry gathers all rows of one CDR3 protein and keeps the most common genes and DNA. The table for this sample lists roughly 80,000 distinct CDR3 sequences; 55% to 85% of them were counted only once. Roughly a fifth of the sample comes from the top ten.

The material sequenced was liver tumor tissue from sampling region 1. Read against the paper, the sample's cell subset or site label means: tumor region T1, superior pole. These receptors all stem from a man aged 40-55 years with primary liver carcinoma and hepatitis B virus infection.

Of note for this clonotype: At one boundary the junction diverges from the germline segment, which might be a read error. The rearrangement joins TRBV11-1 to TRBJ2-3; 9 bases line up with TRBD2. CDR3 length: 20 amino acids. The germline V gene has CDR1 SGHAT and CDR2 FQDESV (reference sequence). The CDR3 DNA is TGTGCCGGCGGCTCAGGCTACAGGGTCATAGCGGGAGTTTCTGGAGATACGCATTATTTT. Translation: CAGGSGYRVIAGVSGDTHYF.

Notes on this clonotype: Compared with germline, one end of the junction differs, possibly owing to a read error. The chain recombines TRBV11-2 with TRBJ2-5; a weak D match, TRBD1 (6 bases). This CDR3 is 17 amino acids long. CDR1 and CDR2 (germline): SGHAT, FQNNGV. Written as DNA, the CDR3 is TGTACCAGCCGCTTAGTCAGTGGGGGCAGTCGGCAAGCGACCCAGTACTTC. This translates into CTSRLVSGGSRQATQYF.

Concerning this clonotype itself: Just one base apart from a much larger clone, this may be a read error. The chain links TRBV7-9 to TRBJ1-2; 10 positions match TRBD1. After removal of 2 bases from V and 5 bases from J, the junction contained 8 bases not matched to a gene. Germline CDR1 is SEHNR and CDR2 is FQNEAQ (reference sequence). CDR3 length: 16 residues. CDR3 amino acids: CASSLLGQGTLYGYTF. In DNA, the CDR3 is TGTGCCAGCAGCTTACTGGGACAGGGGACGCTGTATGGCTACACCTTC.

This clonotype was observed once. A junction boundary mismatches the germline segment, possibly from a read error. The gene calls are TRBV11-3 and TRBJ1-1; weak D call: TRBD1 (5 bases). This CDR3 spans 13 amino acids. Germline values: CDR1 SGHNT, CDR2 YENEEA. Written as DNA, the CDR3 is TGTGCCAGTAGCTTAGGGACGCATGCTGAAGCTTTCTTT. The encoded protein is CASSLGTHAEAFF.

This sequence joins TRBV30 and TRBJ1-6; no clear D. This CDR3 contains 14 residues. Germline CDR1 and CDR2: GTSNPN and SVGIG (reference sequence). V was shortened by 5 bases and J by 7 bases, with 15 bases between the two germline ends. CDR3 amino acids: CAWSRIQENSPLHF. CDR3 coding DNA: TGTGCCTGGTCCCGTATCCAAGAAAATTCACCCCTCCACTTT.